The 31 T cell receptor beta chains presented below share a single source sample, sequenced in a study of human T cells and chemical hapten exposure. TCRdb fed the RACE reads into MiXCR, producing one record per CDR3 protein. The repertoire holds fewer than 150,000 distinct CDR3 sequences, with approximately 13% as singletons. Time point given: patch test 1, 2 weeks after DPC sensitization. Specified treatment: therapeutic diphenylcyclopropenone sensitization with weekly scalp DPC. The specimen comprised whole blood, sampled in connection with sensitization to the hapten diphenylcyclopropenone (DPC). The receptors originated from a man aged 18 to 30 with alopecia areata. Some clones in this sample may be carry-over from other donors' samples.

The chain is built from TRBV28 and TRBJ1-1, with 9 bases that match TRBD1. With 5 bases clipped from V and 4 bases from J, the junction kept 8 bases outside the gene matches. Looked up from germline, CDR1 is MDHEN and CDR2 is SYDVKM. There are 15 residues in the CDR3. The CDR3 here is CASSTGGAMGTEAFF. CDR3 DNA: TGTGCCAGCAGTACAGGGGGCGCCATGGGCACTGAAGCTTTCTTT.

The genes are TRBV5-1 and TRBJ1-1; no clear D gene. V lost 0 bases and J lost 5, with 17 bases in between. CDR3 size: 16 residues. Germline V gene data show CDR1 as SGHRS and CDR2 as YFSETQ. CDR3 nucleotide sequence: TGCGCCAGCAGCTTGGTCCTGTCATCAACGGGAACTGAAGCTTTCTTT. As protein: CASSLVLSSTGTEAFF.

This clonotype came up a few times. The chain uses TRBV3-1 and TRBJ1-1, with D perhaps TRBD1 (6 bases). The CDR3 spans 13 residues. Between the trimmed V and J ends, which lost 6 bases and 10 bases, there was a span of 18 bases. Per germline, CDR1 LGHDT and CDR2 YNNKEL (reference sequence). In DNA, the CDR3 is TGTGCCAGCAGGCCTAACCCGCGGGGGCGAGCTTTCTTT. This gives the protein CASRPNPRGRAFF.

The genes are TRBV4-1 and TRBJ1-1; D is undetermined. The length of the CDR3 is 15 residues. Germline CDR1 is MGHRA and CDR2 is YSYEKL. V gave up 4 bases and J gave up 5 bases, with 17 bases separating them. CDR3 DNA sequence: TGCGCCAGCAGCCCCGCCTCGGTCCGGGGTACTGAAGCTTTCTTT. Its translation is CASSPASVRGTEAFF.

The chain combines TRBV7-9 with TRBJ1-4, with D unresolved. The CDR3 runs to 15 residues. Between the trimmed V and J ends, which lost 1 base and 4 bases, there was a span of 10 bases. Germline V gene data show CDR1 as SEHNR and CDR2 as FQNEAQ (reference sequence). DNA for the CDR3: TGTGCCAGCAGCTTAGACGCCAGTTTTAATGAAAAACTGTTTTTT. Amino acids: CASSLDASFNEKLFF.

The genes are TRBV6-2 or TRBV6-3 and TRBJ2-7, with D maybe TRBD1 (5 bases). The CDR3 totals 13 residues. V dropped 1 base and J dropped 4 bases, with 8 bases sitting between them. Germline lookup yields CDR1 MNHEY and CDR2 SVGEGT. CDR3 sequence reads: CASSYFDSYEQYF. CDR3 nucleotide sequence: TGTGCCAGCAGTTACTTCGACAGTTACGAGCAGTACTTC.

The table lists this clonotype with a few counts. This sequence joins TRBV7-2 and TRBJ2-3; 8 nucleotides line up with TRBD2. Per germline, CDR1 SGHTA and CDR2 FQGNSA. Unmatched junction bases numbered 12, after V lost 6 bases and J lost 4 bases. The CDR3 runs to 16 residues. CDR3 sequence (DNA): TGTGCCAGCAGTGCCCTAGCGTCCGGGGGGGCAGATACGCAGTATTTT. Translating it yields CASSALASGGADTQYF.

This chain links TRBV7-9 with TRBJ1-5, with a weak D call TRBD1 (5 bases). Germline V gene sequence: CDR1 SEHNR, CDR2 FQNEAQ (reference sequence). V was cut by 5 bases and J by 4 bases, with 6 bases left in between. The CDR3 is made up of 12 amino acids. The CDR3 protein is CASSPGNQPQHF. For the CDR3, the DNA is TGTGCCAGCAGCCCAGGGAATCAGCCCCAGCATTTT.

Only a few counts were recorded for this clonotype. The chain is built from TRBV7-6 and TRBJ2-3; 12 bases align to TRBD1. V lost 6 bases to trimming and J lost 4 bases; unmatched junction nucleotides: 5. CDR3 size: 15 residues. Germline V CDR1 and CDR2: SGHVS, FNYEAQ. As DNA, the CDR3 is TGTGCCAGCAGGGGCGGGACAGGGGGCTCAGATACGCAGTATTTT. It specifies CASRGGTGGSDTQYF. Filled out from reference TRBV7-6 and TRBJ2-3, the complete variable domain reads GAGVSQSPRYKVTKRGQDVALRCDPISGHVSLYWYRQALGQGPEFLTYFNYEAQQDKSGLPNDRFSAERPEGSISTLTIQRTEQRDSAMYRCASRGGTGGSDTQYFGPGTRLTVL.

Turning to this clonotype: Since a much larger clone is just one base distant, this may be a read error. This chain uses TRBV11-2 with TRBJ2-3; a weak D match, TRBD1 (6 bases). The length of the CDR3 is 17 residues. The germline gives CDR1 SGHAT, CDR2 FQNNGV. V lost 5 bases to trimming and J lost 0 bases, with 18 bases between them. The CDR3 reads CASSGLTGRSSTDTQYF. The CDR3 region has the DNA TGTGCCAGCAGCGGCCTGACAGGCCGATCTAGCACAGATACGCAGTATTTT.

The V and J genes are TRBV10-2 and TRBJ2-3, with D possibly matching TRBD1 (5 bases). V was trimmed by 9 bases and J by 10 bases, leaving 11 bases between them. CDR1 and CDR2 (germline): WSHSY, SAAADI. The CDR3 runs to 10 residues. The CDR3 DNA reads as TGCGCCAGAAGCCAACAGGCGCAGTATTTT. Translation gives CARSQQAQYF.

V and J are TRBV18 and TRBJ2-1; D gene unclear. The V and J ends lost 3 bases and 8 bases respectively, with 11 bases between them. This CDR3 contains 13 residues. Per germline, CDR1 KGHSH and CDR2 LQKENI. CDR3 sequence (DNA): TGTGCCAGCTCACCGGATAGTCGGGATGAGCAGTTCTTC. Its protein product is CASSPDSRDEQFF.

This clonotype was seen a handful of times. The V and J genes are TRBV3-1 and TRBJ2-1; D possibly corresponds to TRBD1 (6 bases). Germline assignment: CDR1 LGHDT and CDR2 YNNKEL (reference sequence). Trimming took off 1 base at V and 4 bases at J, with 8 bases between the two ends. The CDR3 is made up of 14 amino acids. The CDR3 DNA reads as TGTGCCAGCAGCCAAGGCCAGGGGTACAATGAGCAGTTCTTC. Encoded protein: CASSQGQGYNEQFF.

This clonotype appeared a few times. The chain combines TRBV19 with TRBJ2-2; TRBD1 aligns across 9 bases. The V segment lost 6 bases and the J segment 0 bases; nucleotides outside the gene matches: 5. Germline V gives CDR1 LNHDA, CDR2 SQIVND (reference sequence). CDR3 size: 16 residues. CDR3 DNA sequence: TGTGCCAGTAGCTCCGGGACAGGGACGAACACCGGGGAGCTGTTTTTT. It codes for CASSSGTGTNTGELFF.

Ten or more counts support this clonotype. The chain joins TRBV19 to TRBJ1-1, with TRBD1 identical over 10 bases. CDR1 is LNHDA, CDR2 SQIVND, per germline (reference sequence). The CDR3 contains 13 residues. Trimming at V came to 8 bases and at J to 5 bases, leaving 5 bases not matched to a gene. The CDR3 region has the DNA TGTGCCAGTGACGACAGGGGGCGGACTGAAGCTTTCTTT. It is translated as CASDDRGRTEAFF.

This clonotype was counted a few times. The J gene is TRBJ2-3, the V gene TRBV7-9; 10 bases agree with TRBD2. The CDR3 has 18 amino acids. The J segment lost 6 bases and the V segment lost 5 bases, leaving 17 bases of the junction unmatched. The germline V gene encodes CDR1 SEHNR and CDR2 FQNEAQ (reference sequence). CDR3 residues: CASSPGIVSGGMYDTQYF. The CDR3 region has the DNA TGTGCCAGCAGCCCTGGGATCGTTAGCGGGGGGATGTATGATACGCAGTATTTT.

V gene TRBV6-5 combines with J gene TRBJ2-3; 7 positions agree with TRBD2. The CDR3 has 16 residues. J lost 4 bases, V lost 0 bases, and 7 bases had no gene match. CDR1 is MNHEY, CDR2 SVGAGI, per germline. Here the CDR3 DNA reads TGTGCCAGCAGTTACTCGCTAGCGGCTTACCCAGATACGCAGTATTTT. Amino acids: CASSYSLAAYPDTQYF.

This clonotype was recorded many times. The chain joins TRBV29-1 to TRBJ2-3; D gene uncertain. V lost 4 bases to trimming and J lost 0 bases, with 5 bases between them. Germline V gives CDR1 SQVTM, CDR2 ANQGSEA. The CDR3 has 12 residues. In DNA form, the CDR3 reads TGCAGCGTTGTTGCTAGCACAGATACGCAGTATTTT. Residues: CSVVASTDTQYF.

J is TRBJ2-7 and V is TRBV4-3; D is unresolved. The CDR3 is 16 residues long. Germline CDR1 and CDR2: LGHNA and YSLEER. The V gene lost 4 bases and the J gene lost 0 bases, with 16 bases spanning the gap. The CDR3 DNA reads TGCGCCAGCAGCCCCCAGAGAGAAATAAGCTCCTACGAGCAGTACGTC. The encoded protein is CASSPQREISSYEQYV.

This clonotype has more than one count but fewer than ten. The chain uses TRBV14 and TRBJ2-3; TRBD2 is a possible D gene (6 bases). Germline CDR1 SGHDN, CDR2 FVKESK. Trimming pared 0 bases from V and 0 bases from J, leaving 16 bases between. The CDR3 sequence is 18 residues long. CDR3 sequence reads: CASSQDLPSAVSTDTQYF. The CDR3 nucleotides read TGTGCCAGCAGCCAAGATCTGCCTAGCGCAGTGAGCACAGATACGCAGTATTTT.

V and J are TRBV5-4 and TRBJ2-1; 12 positions agree with TRBD1. Germline-derived CDR1 and CDR2 are SGHNT and YYREEE (reference sequence). The CDR3 sequence is 15 residues long. Losses at the gene ends were 2 bases for V and 8 bases for J; bases not matched to a gene: 5. CDR3 coding DNA: TGTGCCAGCAGCTTCCGGGACAGGGGGCTGGATGAGCAGTTCTTC. Amino acids: CASSFRDRGLDEQFF.

This clonotype was seen many times. The CDR3 reads CSVVGLAAAYEQYF. The DNA for the CDR3 is TGCAGCGTTGTAGGGCTAGCGGCCGCCTACGAGCAGTACTTC. This chain links TRBV29-1 with TRBJ2-7, with TRBD2 matching 7 bases. The V gene's germline CDR1 is SQVTM and CDR2 ANQGSEA. The CDR3 has 14 amino acids. V shed 4 bases, J shed 2 bases, and the junction held 8 bases outside the gene matches.

The J gene is TRBJ1-5, the V gene TRBV7-2; 9 positions agree with TRBD1. The CDR3 loop spans 16 amino acids. Trimming cost V 5 bases and J 6 bases; bases outside gene matches: 11. Germline values: CDR1 SGHTA, CDR2 FQGNSA. CDR3 loop: CASSGPGTGLGQPQHF. The CDR3 bases are TGTGCCAGCAGCGGGCCCGGGACAGGGTTGGGTCAGCCCCAGCATTTT.

A word on this clonotype: A read error may explain this, as a much larger clone is one base away. The chain is built from TRBV12-3 or TRBV12-4 and TRBJ2-7; D gene ambiguous. Trimming shortened V by 2 bases and J by 5 bases, and 1 base separated the two germline ends. The CDR3 length is 10 residues. Here the CDR3 reads CASSLNEQYF. Here the CDR3 DNA reads TGTGCCAGCAGTTTAAACGAGCAGTACTTC.

The chain is built from TRBV28 and TRBJ1-1; 9 bases are shared with TRBD1. This CDR3 region has 16 residues. V lost 5 bases and J lost 4; bases outside the gene matches: 11. CDR1 is MDHEN, CDR2 SYDVKM, per germline. DNA for the CDR3: TGTGCCAGCAGTCCCCGGGACAGGGTCCCCAGCACTGAAGCTTTCTTT. This translates into CASSPRDRVPSTEAFF.

This clonotype was recorded many times. This chain joins TRBV12-3 or TRBV12-4 and TRBJ2-3; D gene uncertain. V lost 3 bases and J lost 1, with 5 bases in between. The CDR3 has 13 residues. The DNA for the CDR3 is TGTGCCAGCAGTTTTATGGGCACAGATACGCAGTATTTT. It specifies CASSFMGTDTQYF.

This clonotype was picked up many times. This chain joins TRBV7-2 and TRBJ2-4; D remains unclear. From germline, CDR1 is SGHTA and CDR2 FQGNSA. The V end lost 2 bases, the J end lost 0 bases, and 8 bases lay between the germline ends. The CDR3 runs 15 residues. The CDR3, as DNA: TGTGCCAGCAGCTTACAGGTCCTAGCCAAAAACATTCAGTACTTC. Its protein product is CASSLQVLAKNIQYF.

The rearrangement joins TRBV11-2 to TRBJ1-3; D is ambiguous. The CDR3 has 15 amino acids. V lost 1 base and J lost 4, with 11 bases in between. Germline V gives CDR1 SGHAT, CDR2 FQNNGV. CDR3: CASSLVTGSGNTIYF. As DNA, the CDR3 is TGTGCCAGCAGCTTAGTAACTGGGAGCGGAAACACCATATATTTT.

In this sample, this clonotype turned up a few times. V and J are TRBV18 and TRBJ1-5; TRBD1 is a possible D gene (5 bases). Germline loops: CDR1 KGHSH, CDR2 LQKENI. The CDR3 runs 18 residues. The V end was cut by 3 bases, the J end by 1 base, with 19 bases between. The CDR3 protein is CASSPVRAPLASNQPQHF. The CDR3 DNA reads as TGTGCCAGCTCACCGGTCAGGGCTCCCTTAGCAAGCAATCAGCCCCAGCATTTT.

The chain couples TRBV18 to TRBJ2-7; possibly TRBD1 for D (5 bases). This CDR3 contains 14 residues. The V gene's germline CDR1 is KGHSH and CDR2 LQKENI. V lost 6 bases and J lost 2, with 14 bases in between. The CDR3 sequence: CASSPFDSTYEQYV. The CDR3 DNA reads TGTGCCAGCTCGCCTTTCGACAGCACCTACGAGCAGTACGTC.

The chain uses TRBV3-1 and TRBJ2-1, with 8 bases lining up with TRBD2. Looked up from germline, CDR1 is LGHDT and CDR2 is YNNKEL (reference sequence). This CDR3 is 16 amino acids long. V trimming: 0 bases; J trimming: 8 bases; junction bases outside the gene matches: 9. CDR3 DNA sequence: TGTGCCAGCAGCCAAGAAAGGCGGGGGGCAAGGGATGAGCAGTTCTTC. Protein product: CASSQERRGARDEQFF.